The entry that follows covers one T cell receptor (beta chain) sequence. The data stem from a study of blood T cell repertoires in COVID-19. Original handling: The assay estimated nucleated cells by amplifying reference gene primers. Profiling relied on immunoSEQ multiplex PCR, and the TCRdb table lists in-frame clones only, not all of them. V, J and clone size derive from that table, while D and trimming were established from the DNA sequence. The data show about 12,000 clones, around 82% seen once. The specimen was peripheral blood. The sequence came from a human donor in a cohort sampled during active COVID-19.

The CDR3 coding sequence is TGTGCCAGTAGCCCAAACCCAGGGCGAGAGACCCAGTACTTC. Translated: CASSPNPGRETQYF. This rearrangement joins TRBV19 to TRBJ2-5; maybe TRBD1 (5 bases). The CDR3 extends over 14 amino acids. Trimming shortened V by 6 bases and J by 4 bases, and 15 bases separated the two germline ends. The germline CDR1 and CDR2 sequences are LNHDA and SQIVND (reference sequence). Combining the CDR3 with reference TRBV19 and TRBJ2-5 gives the whole variable domain DGGITQSPKYLFRKEGQNVTLSCEQNLNHDAMYWYRQDPGQGLRLIYYSQIVNDFQKGDIAEGYSVSREKKESFPLTVTSAQKNPTAFYLCASSPNPGRETQYFGPGTRLLVL.